This T cell receptor (beta chain) comes out of a study of cytomegalovirus exposure and HLA in healthy donors. The PCR employed 60 Vbeta primers together with 13 Jbeta primers. Produced via immunoSEQ multiplex PCR; TCRdb's table is partial and in-frame only. The sample contains 200,000 or so clones, around 79% of which appear only once. After removal of 5 bases from V and 4 bases from J, the junction contained 7 bases not matched to a gene. The CDR3 spans 14 residues. Germline V gene lookup returns CDR1 MNHEY and CDR2 SVGAGI. The sequence came from a girl aged 2-9 years in good health and CMV-seronegative. Sequencing was performed on PBMCs. The chain employs TRBV6-5 and TRBJ2-7, with TRBD2 identical over 8 bases. Here the CDR3 reads CASSVGSGGYEQYF. The CDR3 DNA sequence: TGTGCCAGCAGTGTGGGCAGCGGGGGATACGAGCAGTACTTC.